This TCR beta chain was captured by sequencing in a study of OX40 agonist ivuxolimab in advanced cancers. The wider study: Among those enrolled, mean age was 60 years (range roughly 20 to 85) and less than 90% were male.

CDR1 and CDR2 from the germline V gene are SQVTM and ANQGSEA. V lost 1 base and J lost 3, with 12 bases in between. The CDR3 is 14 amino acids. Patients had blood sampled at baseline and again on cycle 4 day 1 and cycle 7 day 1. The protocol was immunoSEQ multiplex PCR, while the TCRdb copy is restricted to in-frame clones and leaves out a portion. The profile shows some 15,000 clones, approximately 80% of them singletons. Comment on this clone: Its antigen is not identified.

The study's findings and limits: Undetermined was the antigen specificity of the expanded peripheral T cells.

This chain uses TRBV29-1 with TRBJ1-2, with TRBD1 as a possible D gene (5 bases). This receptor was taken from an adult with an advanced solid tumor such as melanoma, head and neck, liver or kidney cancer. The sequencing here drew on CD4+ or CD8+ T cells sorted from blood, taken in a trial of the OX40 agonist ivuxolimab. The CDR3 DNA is TGCAGCGTTGAAGCCTCCGGACACTACTATGGCTACACCTTC. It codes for CSVEASGHYYGYTF. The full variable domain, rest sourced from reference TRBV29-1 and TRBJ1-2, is SAVISQKPSRDICQRGTSLTIQCQVDSQVTMMFWYRQQPGQSLTLIATANQGSEATYESGFVIDKFPISRPNLTFSTLTVSNMSPEDSSIYLCSVEASGHYYGYTFGSGTRLTVV.